This TCR beta chain was sequenced in a study of blood T cells in healthy people across ages (dated by TCRdb to between 2015 and 2016). Describing the broader study: Template switching captured roughly one uniquely barcoded TCR beta cDNA molecule per two T cells in model experiments. Using deep sequencing normalized with unique cDNA molecular identifiers, the study measured how TCR beta repertoire diversity changes with age. Donors were grouped into four age groups: young (average approximately 16 years), middle-aged (over 35), aged (around 66) and long-lived (around 80). To avoid experimental bias, donors of different ages were spread randomly across the sequencing lanes. For two donors (one aged 18 to 29 and one aged 80 or older), the study analyzed two additional independent replicas of 1 million unique cDNA reads from the same blood draw.

Trimming removed 0 bases from V and 9 bases from J, leaving 14 bases between the germline ends. The CDR3 spans 14 residues, from the cysteine through the phenylalanine. Of all the DNA, just the CDR3 is kept, 42 bases in frame from base 1. The CDR1 and CDR2 encoded by the germline V gene are SGDLS and YYNGEE. Systemically healthy Caucasian individuals from Russia, 39 in total and aged about 6 to 90 years, were included as donors. Each donor gave approximately 10 milliliters of peripheral blood, collected into EDTA-treated Vacutainer tubes. Ficoll-Paque density-gradient centrifugation was used to isolate PBMCs, with at least 7 million per sample. Trizol reagent was used to extract total RNA from PBMCs, with at least 5 micrograms per sample. For every donor, flow cytometry on a PBMC aliquot measured the percentage of naive CD45RAhigh/CD27high T cells. What the research found in general, with its limitations: The CMV infection status of donors was not known, potentially confounding age-related changes in expanded clonotypes. There was a strong correlation between observed TCR beta diversity and the percentage of naive T cells measured by flow cytometry. Total diversity estimates from one million sequenced T cells were considered lower bounds and underestimates. As age increased, observed TCR beta diversity per million T cells dropped in a roughly linear way, and a significant reduction was already evident by age 40. Bulk unsorted PBMC profiling prevented conclusive comparison of naive and antigen-experienced compartments. Compared with the aged group, the long-lived group had more naive CD4+ T cells, fewer expanded clones and increased TCR diversity, a pattern suggesting age selection.

The receptor library was made with 5' RACE. Sequencing was carried out with an Illumina HiSeq 2500. A second PCR of roughly 7 to 11 cycles was performed with a sample-barcoded 5' primer and a J-beta primer mix. A unique molecular identifier was introduced onto each TCR beta cDNA molecule by a template-switch 5' adaptor carrying 12 random nucleotides. Each sample yielded at least 3 million CDR3-containing paired-end reads. All of the RNA was converted into first-strand cDNA using the Mint cDNA synthesis kit, with a TRBC-specific oligonucleotide serving as the primer. After uracil-DNA glycosylase treatment, a first 18-cycle PCR used universal primers M1SS and BC2_uni_R on all cDNA. The authors processed their data as follows. For normalization, 1 million high-quality reads, each with a distinct molecular identifier, were randomly selected from each sample. Reads sharing molecular identifiers were discarded rather than binned into consensus sequences. MiTCR, set to a Q25 quality threshold and the strictest error-elimination algorithm, was used for CDR3 identification, clonotype clustering and error correction. Lower-bound total TCR beta diversity was estimated with a nonparametric unseen species model using Euler transformation. TCRdb reworked the public reads: Q25 trimming with fastp, MiXCR clone assembly, productive beta chains retained. Rows are unified per CDR3 protein, each entry keeping the most common DNA and genes. What appears here as the V and J calls and clone size reflects TCRdb's work, not the paper's. The sample table contains some 640,000 distinct CDR3 sequences; only one count was recorded for around 49% of them. Roughly 34% of the sample is taken by the ten largest.

Worth noting for this clonotype: Its antigen remains unidentified. Base-call qualities are not available, and no considerably larger clone is one nucleotide away.

This receptor was identified in a woman aged 55-69 years in good health. The chain joins TRBV9 to TRBJ2-3; the D gene cannot be resolved reliably. Input material: blood. CDR3 reads: CASSVGPSRETQYF. The nucleotides are TGTGCCAGCAGCGTAGGGCCCTCGAGAGAAACGCAGTATTTT.